The 9 T cell receptor beta chains below were found in one sample sequenced in a study of cytomegalovirus exposure and HLA in healthy donors. The PCR contained 60 Vbeta and 13 Jbeta primers. Sequencing was performed with immunoSEQ multiplex PCR; in TCRdb, only in-frame clones are kept and a portion is missing. This table has some 150,000 clones, about 10% appearing once. What was sequenced was PBMCs. Receptor source: a middle-aged woman in good health and CMV-seropositive.

The gene calls are TRBV19 and TRBJ2-7, with 10 positions matching TRBD1. Trimming at V came to 5 bases and at J to 0 bases, leaving 4 bases not matched to a gene. Germline V gives CDR1 LNHDA, CDR2 SQIVND (reference sequence). This CDR3 comprises 15 residues. CDR3 residues: CASSLRDRGSYEQYF. CDR3 DNA sequence: TGTGCCAGTAGTCTCCGGGACAGGGGCTCCTACGAGCAGTACTTC.

This clone was recorded a few times. CDR3 loop: CASSLEGQGWEKLFF. In DNA form, the CDR3 reads TGCGCCAGCAGCTTGGAGGGCCAGGGTTGGGAAAAACTGTTTTTT. This chain uses TRBV5-1 with TRBJ1-4; tentative D call: TRBD1 (5 bases). This CDR3 region has 15 residues. V gave up 0 bases and J gave up 8 bases, with 14 bases separating them. Germline CDR1 SGHRS, CDR2 YFSETQ.

This chain connects TRBV14 to TRBJ2-5; 8 nucleotides match TRBD1. Germline V gives CDR1 SGHDN, CDR2 FVKESK. The V and J ends lost 5 bases and 7 bases, in that order; junction bases with no gene match: 3. CDR3 size: 12 residues. CDR3 sequence: CASSLTGATQYF. In DNA, the CDR3 is TGTGCCAGCAGCTTGACAGGGGCGACCCAGTACTTC.

The chain couples TRBV6-6 to TRBJ2-3, with D possibly being TRBD2 (6 bases). The V and J ends lost 6 bases and 3 bases respectively, with 13 bases between them. The CDR3 is 14 amino acids. The germline V gene has CDR1 MNHNY and CDR2 SVGAGI (reference sequence). The DNA of the CDR3 is TGTGCCAGCAGGGGACTGGGGGGAACAGATACGCAGTATTTT. Translated: CASRGLGGTDTQYF.

On this clone: This same CDR3 is encoded by further DNA sequences in the sample. The CDR3 region has the DNA TGTGCCAGTAGTCGTAGCGGGGGGATTGGCAATGAGCAGTTCTTC. This sequence encodes CASSRSGGIGNEQFF. This rearrangement joins TRBV19 to TRBJ2-1; TRBD2 aligns across 10 bases. This CDR3 spans 15 amino acids. Germline V lookup: CDR1 LNHDA, CDR2 SQIVND (reference sequence). V trimming: 5 bases; J trimming: 6 bases; junction bases outside the gene matches: 7.

The chain employs TRBV5-6 and TRBJ2-7; 8 bases align to TRBD1. This CDR3 is 17 amino acids long. CDR1 and CDR2 (germline): SGHDT, YYEEEE. Trimming at V came to 4 bases and at J to 3 bases, leaving 15 bases not matched to a gene. CDR3 sequence reads: CASSHIGIGQGSYEQYF. The CDR3 DNA reads TGTGCCAGCAGCCATATAGGGATCGGACAGGGAAGCTACGAGCAGTACTTC.

This clone turned up a few times. The CDR3 protein is CASSPGLKETQYF. Here the CDR3 DNA reads TGTGCCAGCAGCCCAGGGTTGAAGGAGACCCAGTACTTC. The chain has TRBV6-1 and TRBJ2-5, with D possibly matching TRBD1 (5 bases). The CDR3 covers 13 residues. In germline, CDR1 is MNHNS, CDR2 SASEGT. V was clipped by 6 bases and J by 5 bases, with 13 bases between them.

The chain combines TRBV6-5 with TRBJ2-5, with a possible D match to TRBD2 (6 bases). The CDR3 totals 15 residues. Trimming removed 1 base from V and 1 base from J, with 10 bases in between. Germline CDR1 reads MNHEY; CDR2 reads SVGAGI. The CDR3 loop is CASSYLGGPQETQYF. The CDR3 DNA reads TGTGCCAGCAGTTACTTGGGGGGACCCCAAGAGACCCAGTACTTC.

The sample holds a few counts of this clone. The V call is TRBV7-2, the J call TRBJ2-5, with 12 nucleotides matching TRBD2. The J call may be wrong; the DNA end is better matched by TRBJ2-7. Looked up from germline, CDR1 is SGHTA and CDR2 is FQGNSA. This CDR3 comprises 14 residues. The CDR3 DNA reads TGTGCCAGCAGCTCATCTAGCGGGGGGGGCGAGCAGTACTTC. It translates to CASSSSSGGGEQYF.